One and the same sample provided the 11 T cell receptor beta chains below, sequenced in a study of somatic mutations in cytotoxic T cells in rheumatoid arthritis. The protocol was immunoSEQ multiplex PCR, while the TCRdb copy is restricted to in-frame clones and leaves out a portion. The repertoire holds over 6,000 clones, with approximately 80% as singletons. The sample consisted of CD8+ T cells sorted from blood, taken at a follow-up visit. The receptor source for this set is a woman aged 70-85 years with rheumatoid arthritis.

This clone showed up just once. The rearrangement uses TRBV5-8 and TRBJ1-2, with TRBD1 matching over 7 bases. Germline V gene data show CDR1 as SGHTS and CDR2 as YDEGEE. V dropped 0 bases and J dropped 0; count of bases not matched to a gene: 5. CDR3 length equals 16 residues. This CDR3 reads CASSLVRDRANYGYTF. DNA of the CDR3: TGTGCCAGCAGCTTGGTTCGGGACAGAGCTAACTATGGCTACACCTTC.

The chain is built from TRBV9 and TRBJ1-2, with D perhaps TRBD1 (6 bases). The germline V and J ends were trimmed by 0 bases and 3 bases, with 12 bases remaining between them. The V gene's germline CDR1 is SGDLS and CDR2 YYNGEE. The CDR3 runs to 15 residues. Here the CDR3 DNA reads TGTGCCAGCAGCGTAGCTACAAACAGGGACTATGGCTACACCTTC. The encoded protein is CASSVATNRDYGYTF.

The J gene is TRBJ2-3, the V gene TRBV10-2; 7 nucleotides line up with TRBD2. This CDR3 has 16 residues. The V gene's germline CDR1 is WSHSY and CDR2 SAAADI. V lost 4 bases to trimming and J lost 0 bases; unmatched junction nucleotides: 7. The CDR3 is CASSVASGASTDTQYF. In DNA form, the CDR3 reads TGCGCCAGCAGTGTCGCTAGCGGCGCCAGCACAGATACGCAGTATTTT.

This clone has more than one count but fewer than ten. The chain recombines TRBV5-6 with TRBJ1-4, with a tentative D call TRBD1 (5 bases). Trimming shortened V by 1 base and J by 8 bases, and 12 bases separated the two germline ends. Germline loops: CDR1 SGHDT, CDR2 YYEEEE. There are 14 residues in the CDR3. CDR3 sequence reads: CASSLRQGGEKLFF. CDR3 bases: TGTGCCAGCAGCTTGAGGCAGGGAGGAGAAAAACTGTTTTTT.

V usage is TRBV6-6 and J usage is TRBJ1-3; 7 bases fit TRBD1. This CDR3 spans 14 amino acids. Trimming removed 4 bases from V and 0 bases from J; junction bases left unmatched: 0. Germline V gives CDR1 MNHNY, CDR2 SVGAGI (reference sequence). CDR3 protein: CASSWDSSGNTIYF. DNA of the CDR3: TGTGCCAGCAGTTGGGACAGCTCTGGAAACACCATATATTTT.

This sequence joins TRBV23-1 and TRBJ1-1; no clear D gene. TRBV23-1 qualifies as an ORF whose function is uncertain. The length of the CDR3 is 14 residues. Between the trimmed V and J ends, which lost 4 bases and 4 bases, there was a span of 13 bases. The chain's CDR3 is CASSLIGSLTEAFF. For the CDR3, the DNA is TGCGCCAGCAGTCTAATTGGCAGCCTCACTGAAGCTTTCTTT.

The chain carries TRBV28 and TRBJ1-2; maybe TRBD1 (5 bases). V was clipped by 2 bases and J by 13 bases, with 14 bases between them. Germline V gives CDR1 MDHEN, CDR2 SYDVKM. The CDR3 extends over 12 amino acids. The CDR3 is CASSLIKGSATF. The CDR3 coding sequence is TGTGCCAGCAGTTTAATTAAGGGGTCGGCCACCTTC.

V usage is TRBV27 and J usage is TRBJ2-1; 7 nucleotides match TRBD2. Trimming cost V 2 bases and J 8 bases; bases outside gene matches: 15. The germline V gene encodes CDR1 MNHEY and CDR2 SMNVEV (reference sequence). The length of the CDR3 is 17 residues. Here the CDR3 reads CASSLRGGTELSDEQFF. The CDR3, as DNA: TGTGCCAGCAGTTTAAGGGGAGGGACCGAACTTTCCGATGAGCAGTTCTTC.

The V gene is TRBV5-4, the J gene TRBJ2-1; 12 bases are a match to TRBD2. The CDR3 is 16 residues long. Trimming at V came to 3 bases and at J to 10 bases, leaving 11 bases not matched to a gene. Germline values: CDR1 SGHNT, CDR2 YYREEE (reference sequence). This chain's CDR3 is CASSSRTSGTVREQFF. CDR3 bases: TGTGCCAGCAGCTCACGGACTAGCGGGACAGTACGGGAGCAGTTCTTC.

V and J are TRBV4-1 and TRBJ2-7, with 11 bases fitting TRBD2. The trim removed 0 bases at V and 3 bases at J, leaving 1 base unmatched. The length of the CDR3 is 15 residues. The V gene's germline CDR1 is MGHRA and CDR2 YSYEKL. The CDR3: CASSQELAGGYEQYF. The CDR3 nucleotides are TGCGCCAGCAGCCAAGAGCTAGCGGGGGGCTACGAGCAGTACTTC.

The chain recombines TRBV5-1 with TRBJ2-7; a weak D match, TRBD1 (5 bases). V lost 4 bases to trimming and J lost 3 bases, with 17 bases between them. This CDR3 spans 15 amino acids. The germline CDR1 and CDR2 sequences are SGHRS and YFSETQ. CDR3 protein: CASSHNQGLSYEQYF. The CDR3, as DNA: TGCGCCAGCAGCCACAATCAGGGTCTGAGCTACGAGCAGTACTTC.